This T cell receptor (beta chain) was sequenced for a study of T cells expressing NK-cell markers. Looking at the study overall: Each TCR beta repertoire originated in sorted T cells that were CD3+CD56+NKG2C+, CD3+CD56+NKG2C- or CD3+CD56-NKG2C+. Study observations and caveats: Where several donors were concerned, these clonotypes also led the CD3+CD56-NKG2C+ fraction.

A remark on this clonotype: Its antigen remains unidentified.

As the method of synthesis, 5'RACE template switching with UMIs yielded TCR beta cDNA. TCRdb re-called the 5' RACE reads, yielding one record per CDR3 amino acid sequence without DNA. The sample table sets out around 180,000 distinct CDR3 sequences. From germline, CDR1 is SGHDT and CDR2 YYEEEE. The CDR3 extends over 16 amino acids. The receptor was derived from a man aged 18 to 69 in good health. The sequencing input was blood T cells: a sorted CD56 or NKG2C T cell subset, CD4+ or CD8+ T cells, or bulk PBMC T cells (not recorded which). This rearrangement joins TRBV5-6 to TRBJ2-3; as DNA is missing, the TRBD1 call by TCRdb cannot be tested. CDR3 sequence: CASSRAGTTSTDTQYF.